The 15 T cell receptor beta chains below were found in one sample sequenced in a study of cytomegalovirus exposure and HLA in healthy donors (dated 2017 in TCRdb). The library relied on the immunoSEQ multiplex PCR assay. For the multiplex PCR, a mixture combining 60 forward primers for TCR Vbeta segments and 13 reverse primers for TCR Jbeta segments was used. Drawn from immuneACCESS, this table holds only the in-frame rearrangements with V and J called that TCRdb kept. Clones are partly lost; checked studies trace under half to an unresolved V gene and leave the rest unexplained. The sample data list some 130,000 clones, and approximately 90% of these were observed just once. 4.5% to 6.5% of the sample belongs to the ten largest clones. The sample consisted of PBMCs. The receptors stem from a woman in her 30s in good health and CMV-seronegative.

The chain uses TRBV19 and TRBJ1-2; 7 bases are a match to TRBD1. From germline, CDR1 is LNHDA and CDR2 SQIVND (reference sequence). This CDR3 is 13 amino acids long. The ends lost 4 bases at V and 7 bases at J; junction bases unmatched: 6. The CDR3 sequence: CASSTTTGSGYTF. In DNA, the CDR3 is TGTGCCAGTAGTACCACGACAGGGAGTGGCTACACCTTC.

J is TRBJ1-2 and V is TRBV28, with 7 bases lining up with TRBD1. The ends lost 7 bases at V and 8 bases at J; junction bases unmatched: 13. The CDR3 runs to 14 residues. The V gene's germline CDR1 is MDHEN and CDR2 SYDVKM. As DNA, the CDR3 is TGTGCCAGCACCCCAGGGACAGCCCGATCCGGCTACACCTTC. Residues: CASTPGTARSGYTF.

The chain uses TRBV30 and TRBJ2-3, with D hard to call. CDR1 and CDR2 from the germline V gene are GTSNPN and SVGIG (reference sequence). V was cut by 0 bases and J by 6 bases, with 7 bases left in between. The CDR3 has 12 residues. CDR3 nucleotide sequence: TGTGCCTGGAGTGTACTTTTGGATACGCAGTATTTT. Translation gives CAWSVLLDTQYF.

The V call is TRBV14, the J call TRBJ1-5; D gene ambiguous. V was cut by 1 base and J by 7 bases, with 5 bases left in between. CDR1 and CDR2 from the germline V gene are SGHDN and FVKESK. This CDR3 has 12 amino acids. CDR3 loop: CASSQGQQPQHF. CDR3 nucleotide sequence: TGTGCCAGCAGCCAAGGACAACAGCCCCAGCATTTT.

J is TRBJ2-3 and V is TRBV7-3, with TRBD2 identical over 14 bases. Germline CDR1 SGHTA, CDR2 FQGTGA. Trimming removed 5 bases from V and 1 base from J; junction bases left unmatched: 5. The CDR3 sequence is 17 residues long. The CDR3 nucleotides are TGTGCCAGCAGCCCCCCGGGACTAGCGGGGGGCACAGATACGCAGTATTTT. Translating it yields CASSPPGLAGGTDTQYF. Complete variable domain (other parts from reference TRBV7-3 and TRBJ2-3): GAGVSQTPSNKVTEKGKYVELRCDPISGHTALYWYRQSLGQGPEFLIYFQGTGAADDSGLPNDRFFAVRPEGSVSTLKIQRTERGDSAVYLCASSPPGLAGGTDTQYFGPGTRLTVL.

Notes on this clone: A read error may account for a junction end that differs from germline. The V and J genes are TRBV30 and TRBJ1-1; D perhaps matches TRBD1 (5 bases). This CDR3 spans 11 amino acids. CDR1 and CDR2 from the germline V gene are GTSNPN and SVGIG (reference sequence). The CDR3 DNA sequence: TGTGCCTGGACCCCGGGGACTGCAGCTTTCTTT. It codes for CAWTPGTAAFF.

The chain couples TRBV5-1 to TRBJ2-3; 9 nucleotides align to TRBD2. The germline V gene has CDR1 SGHRS and CDR2 YFSETQ. V was pared by 5 bases and J by 3 bases, with 4 bases of the junction left unmatched. The CDR3 sequence is 14 residues long. CDR3 bases: TGCGCCAGCAGGTTAACTAGCGGGACAGATACGCAGTATTTT. Residues: CASRLTSGTDTQYF.

As to this clone: One end of the junction varies from germline; a read error may be responsible. The chain combines TRBV4-2 with TRBJ2-1; no firm D call. The germline V gene has CDR1 LGHNA and CDR2 YNFKEQ. The CDR3 extends over 16 amino acids. In DNA form, the CDR3 reads TGTGCCAGCAGCCAAGATCTCTATACCTCCGACAATGAGCAGTTCTTC. Translation gives CASSQDLYTSDNEQFF.

The chain combines TRBV28 with TRBJ2-3; D possibly corresponds to TRBD1 (5 bases). CDR3 length: 14 residues. The V end was cut by 4 bases, the J end by 3 bases, with 11 bases between. The germline V gene encodes CDR1 MDHEN and CDR2 SYDVKM. CDR3 coding DNA: TGTGCCAGCAGTTCAGGGATTGGTACAGATACGCAGTATTTT. This translates into CASSSGIGTDTQYF.

The chain carries TRBV15 and TRBJ2-3; 10 bases map to TRBD1. The CDR3 consists of 16 residues. Trimming took 1 base from V and 1 from J; bases not matched to a gene: 2. Germline CDR1 is LNHNV and CDR2 is YYDKDF (reference sequence). The CDR3 DNA reads TGTGCCACCAGCAGAGCAGGGACAGGGGGCACAGATACGCAGTATTTT. Translated: CATSRAGTGGTDTQYF.

V is TRBV28 and J is TRBJ1-6, with a tentative D call TRBD1 (5 bases). The ends were cut back, 5 bases at V and 5 bases at J, with 13 bases in the middle. CDR1 and CDR2 (germline): MDHEN, SYDVKM. CDR3 size: 15 residues. This CDR3 reads CASSIRQTNNSPLHF. The CDR3 DNA follows: TGTGCCAGCAGTATACGACAGACCAATAATTCACCCCTCCACTTT.

As DNA, the CDR3 is TGTGCCAGCAGCCTACGTGTCGGGAGGAAGGCAGAGACCCAGTACTTC. Translation: CASSLRVGRKAETQYF. The genes are TRBV11-1 and TRBJ2-5; TRBD2 aligns across 7 bases. The junction had 13 bases not matched to a gene; V was cut back by 5 bases and J by 4 bases. The CDR3 is made up of 16 amino acids. Germline CDR1 reads SGHAT; CDR2 reads FQDESV (reference sequence).

The J gene is TRBJ2-1, the V gene TRBV4-1; 8 bases are a match to TRBD2. The CDR3 spans 16 residues. The V and J ends lost 0 bases and 4 bases, in that order; junction bases with no gene match: 5. Germline CDR1 and CDR2: MGHRA and YSYEKL. The CDR3 DNA reads TGCGCCAGCAGCCAAGATCCTAGCGGGTTGTACAATGAGCAGTTCTTC. Translation gives CASSQDPSGLYNEQFF.

The chain couples TRBV18 to TRBJ2-2; the D gene is possibly TRBD1 (6 bases). Germline CDR1 is KGHSH and CDR2 is LQKENI. The V end was cut by 3 bases, the J end by 1 base, with 9 bases between. This CDR3 is built from 15 residues. This CDR3 is CASSPTTGNTGELFF. The CDR3 DNA reads as TGTGCCAGCTCACCGACGACAGGGAACACCGGGGAGCTGTTTTTT.

The chain joins TRBV5-1 to TRBJ1-2; TRBD1 aligns across 7 bases. The CDR3 runs 14 residues. In germline, CDR1 is SGHRS, CDR2 YFSETQ. The trim removed 0 bases at V and 3 bases at J, leaving 2 bases unmatched. As DNA, the CDR3 is TGCGCCAGCAGCTTGGACAGGGGCCACTATGGCTACACCTTC. Translating gives CASSLDRGHYGYTF.